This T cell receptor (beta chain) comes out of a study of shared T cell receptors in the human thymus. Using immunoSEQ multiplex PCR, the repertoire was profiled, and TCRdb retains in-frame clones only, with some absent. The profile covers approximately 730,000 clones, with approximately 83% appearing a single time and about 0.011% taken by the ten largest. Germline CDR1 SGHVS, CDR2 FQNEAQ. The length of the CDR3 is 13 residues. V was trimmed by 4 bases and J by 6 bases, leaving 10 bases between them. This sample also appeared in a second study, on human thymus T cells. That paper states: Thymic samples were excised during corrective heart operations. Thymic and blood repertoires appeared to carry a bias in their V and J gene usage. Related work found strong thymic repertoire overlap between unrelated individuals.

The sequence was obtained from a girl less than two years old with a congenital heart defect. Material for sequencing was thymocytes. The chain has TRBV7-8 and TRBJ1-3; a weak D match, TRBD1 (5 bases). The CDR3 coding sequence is TGTGCCAGCAGCTCACGGGACTTAAACACCATATATTTT. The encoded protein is CASSSRDLNTIYF.